The 29 T cell receptor beta chains reported below all come from one sample, sequenced in a study of blood T cell repertoires in COVID-19. Measured with immunoSEQ multiplex PCR; TCRdb has only the in-frame clones, and not every one. Among under 350,000 clones listed, roughly 90% were seen once. The source material was peripheral blood. These receptors were taken from a man aged 35 to 55 with acute or convalescent COVID-19.

V gene TRBV29-1 combines with J gene TRBJ2-2; 9 bases line up with TRBD2. Germline V gene lookup returns CDR1 SQVTM and CDR2 ANQGSEA. Trimming took 6 bases from V and 4 from J; bases not matched to a gene: 27. This CDR3 contains 21 residues. The CDR3 spells CSVRDSPLRRGGSRVTGELFF. DNA for the CDR3: TGCAGCGTCAGGGACAGTCCCCTTAGGCGGGGGGGCTCTCGTGTCACCGGGGAGCTGTTTTTT.

The V gene is TRBV19, the J gene TRBJ1-5; D is undetermined. The V and J ends lost 4 bases and 3 bases respectively, with 7 bases between them. Germline CDR1 and CDR2: LNHDA and SQIVND (reference sequence). The CDR3 extends over 13 amino acids. The CDR3 bases are TGTGCCAGTAGTAGGAGGCCCAATCAGCCCCAGCATTTT. It yields the protein CASSRRPNQPQHF. Combining the CDR3 with reference TRBV19 and TRBJ1-5 gives the whole variable domain DGGITQSPKYLFRKEGQNVTLSCEQNLNHDAMYWYRQDPGQGLRLIYYSQIVNDFQKGDIAEGYSVSREKKESFPLTVTSAQKNPTAFYLCASSRRPNQPQHFGDGTRLSIL.

This sequence joins TRBV6-5 and TRBJ2-7, with 8 bases matching TRBD2. Per the germline V gene, CDR1 is MNHEY and CDR2 is SVGAGI. The CDR3 extends over 14 amino acids. V lost 6 bases to trimming and J lost 5 bases; unmatched junction nucleotides: 9. As DNA, the CDR3 is TGTGCCAGCAGCACCCGGGGGGGATCTCACGAGCAGTACTTC. Amino acid sequence: CASSTRGGSHEQYF.

This clone was seen more than once but under ten times. The chain has TRBV5-1 and TRBJ1-6, with 7 bases that match TRBD1. Germline CDR1 is SGHRS and CDR2 is YFSETQ. V gave up 4 bases and J gave up 8 bases; unmatched junction bases: 6. CDR3 size: 14 residues. The CDR3: CASSVGQQDSPLHF. As DNA, the CDR3 is TGCGCCAGCAGCGTGGGACAGCAAGATTCACCCCTCCACTTT. Using reference TRBV5-1 and TRBJ1-6 for the parts outside the CDR3, the full variable domain is KAGVTQTPRYLIKTRGQQVTLSCSPISGHRSVSWYQQTPGQGLQFLFEYFSETQRNKGNFPGRFSGRQFSNSRSEMNVSTLELGDSALYLCASSVGQQDSPLHFGNGTRLTVT.

The V gene is TRBV5-1, the J gene TRBJ1-1; 9 bases agree with TRBD1. The CDR3 sequence is 15 residues long. J lost 5 bases, V lost 4 bases, and 9 bases had no gene match. The V gene's germline CDR1 is SGHRS and CDR2 YFSETQ. The CDR3, as DNA: TGCGCCAGCAGCCGCGGGACAGGGTTTGATACTGAAGCTTTCTTT. Amino acid sequence: CASSRGTGFDTEAFF. Supplemented by reference TRBV5-1 and TRBJ1-1, the full variable domain reads KAGVTQTPRYLIKTRGQQVTLSCSPISGHRSVSWYQQTPGQGLQFLFEYFSETQRNKGNFPGRFSGRQFSNSRSEMNVSTLELGDSALYLCASSRGTGFDTEAFFGQGTRLTVV.

J is TRBJ1-3 and V is TRBV11-1; the D gene is possibly TRBD1 (5 bases). Germline assignment: CDR1 SGHAT and CDR2 FQDESV (reference sequence). V dropped 1 base and J dropped 4 bases, with 14 bases sitting between them. This CDR3 has 16 amino acids. CDR3 protein: CASSLGQDTSGNTIYF. In nucleotides, the CDR3 is TGTGCCAGCAGCTTAGGCCAGGACACCTCCGGAAACACCATATATTTT.

The rearrangement uses TRBV11-1 and TRBJ2-1, with 12 bases aligning to TRBD2. The CDR3 covers 16 residues. V was pared by 0 bases and J by 10 bases, with 7 bases of the junction left unmatched. The germline CDR1 and CDR2 sequences are SGHAT and FQDESV (reference sequence). In DNA, the CDR3 is TGTGCCAGCAGCTTAGCCTCTAGCGGGGGGGCCCGGGAGCAGTTCTTC. Translation: CASSLASSGGAREQFF. The full variable domain, in which reference TRBV11-1 and TRBJ2-1 provide the parts outside the CDR3, is EAEVAQSPRYKITEKSQAVAFWCDPISGHATLYWYRQILGQGPELLVQFQDESVVDDSQLPKDRFSAERLKGVDSTLKIQPAELGDSAMYLCASSLASSGGAREQFFGPGTRLTVL.

This rearrangement joins TRBV6-2 or TRBV6-3 to TRBJ2-3; 16 nucleotides agree with TRBD2. Germline V gene lookup returns CDR1 MNHEY and CDR2 SVGEGT. This CDR3 has 18 residues. V lost 5 bases and J lost 4; bases outside the gene matches: 9. CDR3 DNA sequence: TGTGCCAGCAGTCAGGGGACTAGCGGGGGGGCCCGCGCAGATACGCAGTATTTT. Translation: CASSQGTSGGARADTQYF.

J is TRBJ2-2 and V is TRBV5-1, with TRBD1 matching over 7 bases. The CDR3 sequence is 16 residues long. Germline V gene lookup returns CDR1 SGHRS and CDR2 YFSETQ. V lost 4 bases to trimming and J lost 3 bases; unmatched junction nucleotides: 9. CDR3 residues: CASSLTGTAYTGELFF. The CDR3 region has the DNA TGCGCCAGCAGCCTAACCGGGACAGCTTACACCGGGGAGCTGTTTTTT.

V and J are TRBV5-1 and TRBJ2-1; 10 nucleotides align to TRBD2. Germline lookup yields CDR1 SGHRS and CDR2 YFSETQ. The CDR3 spans 16 residues. J was trimmed by 10 bases and V by 0 bases; bases with no gene match: 10. CDR3 bases: TGCGCCAGCAGCTTGGAGAGCGGGGGGGCGGCGGGAGAGCAGTTCTTC. Its translation: CASSLESGGAAGEQFF.

This chain joins TRBV12-3 or TRBV12-4 and TRBJ1-1; the match to TRBD1 covers 7 bases. Trimming removed 4 bases from V and 4 bases from J; junction bases left unmatched: 3. The CDR3 sequence is 13 residues long. The DNA of the CDR3 is TGTGCCAGCAGTTCGCAGGGGGGCACTGAAGCTTTCTTT. As protein: CASSSQGGTEAFF.

This clone was picked up one time. J is TRBJ1-6 and V is TRBV12-2. TRBV12-2 is termed a pseudogene. CDR3 length: 14 amino acids. CDR3 region: CASRPRRFDSPLHF. In nucleotides, the CDR3 is TGTGCAAGTCGCCCGAGGCGATTTGATTCACCCCTCCACTTT.

This clone turned up a few times. This chain joins TRBV30 and TRBJ2-1; 10 positions agree with TRBD2. CDR3 length: 14 amino acids. The V gene end was trimmed by 2 bases and the J gene end by 4 bases; junction bases not matched to a gene: 2. The V gene's germline CDR1 is GTSNPN and CDR2 SVGIG (reference sequence). The CDR3 loop is CAWSSGGVYNEQFF. The CDR3 DNA is TGTGCCTGGAGTAGCGGGGGGGTGTACAATGAGCAGTTCTTC.

This chain links TRBV28 with TRBJ1-1, with 9 positions matching TRBD1. The CDR3 runs to 14 residues. V trimming: 5 bases; J trimming: 3 bases; junction bases outside the gene matches: 4. Germline values: CDR1 MDHEN, CDR2 SYDVKM. The CDR3 bases are TGTGCCAGCAGTGGGGACAGGGAACACACTGAAGCTTTCTTT. Protein product: CASSGDREHTEAFF.

CDR3 sequence (DNA): TGTGCCAGCAGTTTGTCCAGGCACTATGGCTACACCTTC. Translated: CASSLSRHYGYTF. J is TRBJ1-2 and V is TRBV27; no firm D call. The ends were cut back, 3 bases at V and 3 bases at J, with 8 bases in the middle. The CDR3 totals 13 residues. Per germline, CDR1 MNHEY and CDR2 SMNVEV (reference sequence).

This chain joins TRBV7-2 and TRBJ1-2, with 7 positions matching TRBD1. Germline V gives CDR1 SGHTA, CDR2 FQGNSA. CDR3 size: 13 residues. V was pared by 4 bases and J by 6 bases, with 5 bases of the junction left unmatched. Here the CDR3 reads CASSSPTGNGYTF. CDR3 coding DNA: TGTGCCAGCAGCTCCCCGACAGGGAATGGCTACACCTTC.

The chain couples TRBV4-1 to TRBJ1-1; TRBD1 agrees at 7 bases. This CDR3 has 16 amino acids. V dropped 4 bases and J dropped 0; count of bases not matched to a gene: 8. Germline CDR1 and CDR2: MGHRA and YSYEKL. CDR3 sequence reads: CASSPRDRTMNTEAFF. CDR3 coding DNA: TGCGCCAGCAGCCCACGGGACAGAACTATGAACACTGAAGCTTTCTTT.

This clone was counted a single time. In nucleotides, the CDR3 is TGCGCCAGCAGCTCCCACTCTGGAAACACCATATATTTT. It yields the protein CASSSHSGNTIYF. The chain links TRBV5-1 to TRBJ1-3; no clear D gene. V was shortened by 3 bases and J by 0 bases, with 4 bases between the two germline ends. The CDR3 spans 13 residues. Germline V gene sequence: CDR1 SGHRS, CDR2 YFSETQ.

The genes are TRBV9 and TRBJ1-6; D unresolved. Between the trimmed V and J ends, which lost 2 bases and 0 bases, there was a span of 9 bases. Per germline, CDR1 SGDLS and CDR2 YYNGEE. This CDR3 has 16 amino acids. CDR3 sequence: CASSVLSSSYNSPLHF. CDR3 nucleotide sequence: TGTGCCAGCAGCGTCCTTTCGAGCTCCTATAATTCACCCCTCCACTTT.

Here the CDR3 DNA reads TGTGCCAGCAGCTCCAAAGCGGGTCCCTACGAGCAGTACTTC. It yields the protein CASSSKAGPYEQYF. This chain uses TRBV7-2 with TRBJ2-7, with a possible D match to TRBD2 (6 bases). Trimming stripped 4 bases from V and 2 bases from J, with 12 bases between. The CDR3 has 14 residues. Per germline, CDR1 SGHTA and CDR2 FQGNSA.

The chain's CDR3 is CASTPGNQPQHF. The DNA of the CDR3 is TGTGCCAGCACCCCAGGGAATCAGCCCCAGCATTTT. The J gene is TRBJ1-5, the V gene TRBV7-8; a possible D gene is TRBD1 (5 bases). This CDR3 has 12 residues. Germline V gives CDR1 SGHVS, CDR2 FQNEAQ. Trimming cost V 7 bases and J 4 bases, with 8 bases left between them. The full variable domain, its missing parts supplied by reference TRBV7-8 and TRBJ1-5, is GAGVSQSPRYKVAKRGQDVALRCDPISGHVSLFWYQQALGQGPEFLTYFQNEAQLDKSGLPSDRFFAERPEGSVSTLKIQRTQQEDSAVYLCASTPGNQPQHFGDGTRLSIL.

The chain carries TRBV15 and TRBJ1-6; possible D gene TRBD1, 5 bases. The germline gives CDR1 LNHNV, CDR2 YYDKDF (reference sequence). The CDR3 length is 14 residues. V shed 4 bases and J shed 10 bases, with 14 bases lying between them. The CDR3 region has the DNA TGTGCCACCAGCAAAGACCGGGACTACTCACCCCTCCACTTT. It encodes CATSKDRDYSPLHF.

The CDR3 here is CASSSTGYGELFF. CDR3 nucleotide sequence: TGTGCCAGCAGTTCGACAGGGTACGGGGAGCTGTTTTTT. V and J are TRBV12-3 or TRBV12-4 and TRBJ2-2; 7 nucleotides align to TRBD1. Trimming removed 4 bases from V and 7 bases from J; junction bases left unmatched: 3. The length of the CDR3 is 13 residues.

The chain combines TRBV9 with TRBJ2-1; the match to TRBD1 covers 10 bases. V shed 1 base, J shed 5 bases, and the junction held 9 bases outside the gene matches. This CDR3 spans 17 amino acids. Germline V gene lookup returns CDR1 SGDLS and CDR2 YYNGEE. The CDR3 spells CASSVTTGTGANNEQFF. For the CDR3, the DNA is TGTGCCAGCAGCGTAACCACCGGGACAGGGGCCAACAATGAGCAGTTCTTC.

V usage is TRBV3-1 (or the pseudogene TRBV3-2) and J usage is TRBJ2-7; 12 nucleotides agree with TRBD1. The germline CDR1 and CDR2 sequences are LGHDT and YNNKEL (reference sequence). With V trimmed by 11 bases and J by 7 bases, 9 bases remained unmatched. The CDR3 runs 13 residues. CDR3 nucleotides: TGTGCCGCCGCGGGGACAGGGGGCTTTGAGCAGTACTTC. It translates to CAAAGTGGFEQYF.

In its sample, this clone was seen once. The gene calls are TRBV11-2 and TRBJ2-1; no firm D call. Germline lookup yields CDR1 SGHAT and CDR2 FQNNGV. The CDR3 spans 12 residues. The V gene lost 5 bases and the J gene lost 3 bases, with 5 bases spanning the gap. The CDR3 sequence is CASSNIYNEQFF. CDR3 in DNA: TGTGCCAGCAGCAATATCTACAATGAGCAGTTCTTC. Full variable domain (missing parts from reference TRBV11-2 and TRBJ2-1): EAGVAQSPRYKIIEKRQSVAFWCNPISGHATLYWYQQILGQGPKLLIQFQNNGVVDDSQLPKDRFSAERLKGVDSTLKIQPAKLEDSAVYLCASSNIYNEQFFGPGTRLTVL.

The V call is TRBV11-2, the J call TRBJ2-2; 12 bases agree with TRBD1. Looked up from germline, CDR1 is SGHAT and CDR2 is FQNNGV. J lost 4 bases, V lost 5 bases, and 14 bases had no gene match. The CDR3 is 19 residues long. DNA of the CDR3: TGTGCCAGCAGCCGAAAGATAGGGGGACAGGGGGCGACCACCGGGGAGCTGTTTTTT. Translated, it gives CASSRKIGGQGATTGELFF.

This sequence joins TRBV6-1 and TRBJ2-1; the D gene is possibly TRBD2 (6 bases). The CDR3 has 15 amino acids. The V end lost 6 bases, the J end lost 0 bases, and 12 bases lay between the germline ends. Germline V gene data show CDR1 as MNHNS and CDR2 as SASEGT. CDR3 DNA: TGTGCCAGCAGCGGCGGGGTCGACTCCTACAATGAGCAGTTCTTC. Its protein product is CASSGGVDSYNEQFF.

The chain recombines TRBV14 with TRBJ2-7; tentatively, D is TRBD1 (5 bases). Germline values: CDR1 SGHDN, CDR2 FVKESK. The V end was cut by 0 bases, the J end by 2 bases, with 20 bases between. The CDR3 loop spans 18 amino acids. CDR3 nucleotide sequence: TGTGCCAGCAGCCAAGATATGGCTAGGGGATTACCTCCCTACGAGCAGTACTTC. This sequence encodes CASSQDMARGLPPYEQYF.